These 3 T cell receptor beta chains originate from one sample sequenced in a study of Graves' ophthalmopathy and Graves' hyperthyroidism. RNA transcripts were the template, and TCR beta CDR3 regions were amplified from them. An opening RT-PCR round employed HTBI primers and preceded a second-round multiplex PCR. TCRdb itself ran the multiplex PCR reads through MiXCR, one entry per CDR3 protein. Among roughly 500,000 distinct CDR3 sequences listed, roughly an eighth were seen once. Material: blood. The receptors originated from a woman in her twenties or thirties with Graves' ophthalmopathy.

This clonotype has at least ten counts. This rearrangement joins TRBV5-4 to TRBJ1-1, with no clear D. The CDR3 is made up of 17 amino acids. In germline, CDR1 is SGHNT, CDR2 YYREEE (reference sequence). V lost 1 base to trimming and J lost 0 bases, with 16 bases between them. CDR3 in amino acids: CASSLFRLGFMNTEAFF. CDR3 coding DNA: TGTGCCAGCAGCTTGTTTAGGCTAGGGTTTATGAACACTGAAGCTTTCTTT.

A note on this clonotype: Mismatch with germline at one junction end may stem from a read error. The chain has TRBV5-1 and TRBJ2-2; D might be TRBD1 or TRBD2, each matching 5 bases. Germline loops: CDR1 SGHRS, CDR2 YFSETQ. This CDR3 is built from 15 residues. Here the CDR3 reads CTSSWDPGSTGELFF. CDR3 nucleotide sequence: TGCACCAGCAGCTGGGACCCAGGGTCCACCGGGGAGCTGTTTTTT.

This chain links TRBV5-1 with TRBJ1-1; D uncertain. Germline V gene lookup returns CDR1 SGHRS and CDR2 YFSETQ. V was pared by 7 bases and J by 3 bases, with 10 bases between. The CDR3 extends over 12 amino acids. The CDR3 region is CASRWSDTEAFF. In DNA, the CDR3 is TGCGCCAGCCGGTGGAGTGACACTGAAGCTTTCTTT.